This T cell receptor beta chain comes out of a study of shared clonotypes between healthy human individuals. At the level of the study: Aged 18 to 49, the donors were a couple of women and a few men.

All donors qualified as healthy HIV-negative adults and had experienced no recent acute infections or vaccinations. The donor cohort consisted entirely of Caucasian adults residing in Nashville, Tennessee. Libraries were prepared by immunoSEQ multiplex PCR; TCRdb keeps only in-frame clonotypes and omits some of them. The sample has 500,000 to 650,000 clones, roughly 79% seen once. Remarks on this clone: Other DNA sequences within the sample encode an identical CDR3.

After removal of 8 bases from V and 5 bases from J, the junction contained 9 bases not matched to a gene. The CDR3 runs 15 residues. The germline V gene has CDR1 SGHTA and CDR2 FQGTGA. This rearrangement joins TRBV7-3 to TRBJ2-5, with TRBD2 matching over 12 bases. Sequenced sample: PBMCs. The clonotype originates from a woman in her forties in good health. Some clones in this sample may be carry-over from other donors' samples. This chain's CDR3 is CASSPGLAGGETQYF. The CDR3 DNA reads as TGTGCCAGCTCGCCGGGACTAGCGGGCGGGGAGACCCAGTACTTC. The full variable domain, with the rest looked up from reference TRBV7-3 and TRBJ2-5, is GAGVSQTPSNKVTEKGKYVELRCDPISGHTALYWYRQSLGQGPEFLIYFQGTGAADDSGLPNDRFFAVRPEGSVSTLKIQRTERGDSAVYLCASSPGLAGGETQYFGPGTRLLVL.